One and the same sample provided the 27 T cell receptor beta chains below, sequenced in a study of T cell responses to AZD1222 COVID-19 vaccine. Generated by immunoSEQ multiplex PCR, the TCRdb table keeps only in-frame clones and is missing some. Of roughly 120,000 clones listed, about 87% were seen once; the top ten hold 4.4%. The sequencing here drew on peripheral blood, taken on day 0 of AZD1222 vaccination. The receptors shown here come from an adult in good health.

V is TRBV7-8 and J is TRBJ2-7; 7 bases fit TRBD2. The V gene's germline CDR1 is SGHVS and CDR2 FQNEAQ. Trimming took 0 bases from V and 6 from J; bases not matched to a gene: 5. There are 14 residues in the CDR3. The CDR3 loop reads CASSLAQGGSEQYF. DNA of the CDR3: TGTGCCAGCAGCTTAGCGCAGGGAGGGTCCGAGCAGTACTTC.

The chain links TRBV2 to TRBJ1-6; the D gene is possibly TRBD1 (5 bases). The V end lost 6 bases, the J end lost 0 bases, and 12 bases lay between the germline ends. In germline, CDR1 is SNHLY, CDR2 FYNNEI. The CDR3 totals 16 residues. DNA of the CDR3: TGTGCCAGCAGACGACAGCCGAGCTCCTATAATTCACCCCTCCACTTT. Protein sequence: CASRRQPSSYNSPLHF.

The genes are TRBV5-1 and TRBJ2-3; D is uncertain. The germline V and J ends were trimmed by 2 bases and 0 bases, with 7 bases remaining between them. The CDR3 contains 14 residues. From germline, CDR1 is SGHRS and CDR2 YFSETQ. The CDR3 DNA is TGCGCCAGCAGCTTTCTTCGGAGCACAGATACGCAGTATTTT. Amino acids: CASSFLRSTDTQYF.

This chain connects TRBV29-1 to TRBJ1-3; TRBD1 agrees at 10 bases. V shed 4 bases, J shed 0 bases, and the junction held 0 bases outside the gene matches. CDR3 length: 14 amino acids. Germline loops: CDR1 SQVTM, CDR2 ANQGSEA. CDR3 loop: CSVGQGASGNTIYF. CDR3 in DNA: TGCAGCGTTGGACAGGGGGCCTCTGGAAACACCATATATTTT.

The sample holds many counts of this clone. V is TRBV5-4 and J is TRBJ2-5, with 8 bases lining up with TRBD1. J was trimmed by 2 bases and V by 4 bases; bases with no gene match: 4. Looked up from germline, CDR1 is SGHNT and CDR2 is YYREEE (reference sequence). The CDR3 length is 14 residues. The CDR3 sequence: CASSQQGAQETQYF. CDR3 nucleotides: TGTGCCAGCAGCCAGCAGGGGGCACAAGAGACCCAGTACTTC.

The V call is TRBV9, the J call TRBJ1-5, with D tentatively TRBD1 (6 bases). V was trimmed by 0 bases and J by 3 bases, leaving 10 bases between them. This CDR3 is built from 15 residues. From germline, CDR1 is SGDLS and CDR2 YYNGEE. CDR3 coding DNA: TGTGCCAGCAGCGTAGGAGGGGGATACAATCAGCCCCAGCATTTT. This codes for CASSVGGGYNQPQHF.

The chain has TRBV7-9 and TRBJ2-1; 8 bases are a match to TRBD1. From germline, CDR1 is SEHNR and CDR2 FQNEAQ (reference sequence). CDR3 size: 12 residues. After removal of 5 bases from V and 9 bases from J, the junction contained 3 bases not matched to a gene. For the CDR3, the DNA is TGTGCCAGCAGCGGCAGGGGGCCTGAGCAGTTCTTC. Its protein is CASSGRGPEQFF.

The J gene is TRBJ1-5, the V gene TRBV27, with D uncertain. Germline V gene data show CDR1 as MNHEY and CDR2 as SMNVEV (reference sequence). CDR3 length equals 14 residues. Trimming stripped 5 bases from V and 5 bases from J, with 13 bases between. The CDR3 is CASSPSGRHQPQHF. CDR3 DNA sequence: TGTGCCAGCAGTCCCTCGGGCAGACATCAGCCCCAGCATTTT.

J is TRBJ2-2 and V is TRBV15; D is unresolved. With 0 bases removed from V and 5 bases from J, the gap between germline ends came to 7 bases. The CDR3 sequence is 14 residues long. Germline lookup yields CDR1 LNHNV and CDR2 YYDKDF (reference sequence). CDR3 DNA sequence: TGTGCCACCAGCAGAGATCGCAGAACCGGGGAGCTGTTTTTT. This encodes CATSRDRRTGELFF.

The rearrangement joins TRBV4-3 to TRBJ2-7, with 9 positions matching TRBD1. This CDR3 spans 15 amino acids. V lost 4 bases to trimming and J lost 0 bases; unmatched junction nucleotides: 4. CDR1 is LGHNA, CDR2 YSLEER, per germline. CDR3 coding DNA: TGCGCCAGCAGCCGTGGACAGGGGAACTCCTACGAGCAGTACTTC. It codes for CASSRGQGNSYEQYF.

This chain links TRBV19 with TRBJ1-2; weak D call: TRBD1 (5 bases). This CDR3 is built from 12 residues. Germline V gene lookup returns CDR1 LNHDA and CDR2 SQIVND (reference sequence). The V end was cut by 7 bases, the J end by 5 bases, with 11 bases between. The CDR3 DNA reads TGTGCCAGTACCCTAGACAGATATGGCTACACCTTC. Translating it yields CASTLDRYGYTF.

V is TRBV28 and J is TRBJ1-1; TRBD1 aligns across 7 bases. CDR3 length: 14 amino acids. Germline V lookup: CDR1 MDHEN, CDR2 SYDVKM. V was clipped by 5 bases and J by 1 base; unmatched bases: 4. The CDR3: CASSRQGENTEAFF. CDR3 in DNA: TGTGCCAGCAGTCGACAGGGAGAGAACACTGAAGCTTTCTTT.

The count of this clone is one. The chain's CDR3 is CASSPGQGVDEQYF. The CDR3 bases are TGTGCCAGCAGCCCCGGACAGGGTGTGGACGAGCAGTACTTC. This chain connects TRBV7-9 to TRBJ2-7; 8 positions agree with TRBD1. CDR1 and CDR2 from the germline V gene are SEHNR and FQNEAQ (reference sequence). The CDR3 covers 14 residues. V lost 5 bases, J lost 5 bases, and 8 bases stayed unmatched. The variable domain in full, with the rest retrieved from reference TRBV7-9 and TRBJ2-7, is DTGVSQNPRHKITKRGQNVTFRCDPISEHNRLYWYRQTLGQGPEFLTYFQNEAQLEKSRLLSDRFSAERPKGSFSTLEIQRTEQGDSAMYLCASSPGQGVDEQYFGPGTRLTVT.

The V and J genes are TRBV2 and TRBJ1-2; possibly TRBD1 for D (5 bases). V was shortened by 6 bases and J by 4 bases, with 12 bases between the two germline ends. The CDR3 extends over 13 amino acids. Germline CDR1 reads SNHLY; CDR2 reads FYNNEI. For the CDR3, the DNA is TGTGCCAGCAGCGAGGGACGACCCTATGGCTACACCTTC. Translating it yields CASSEGRPYGYTF.

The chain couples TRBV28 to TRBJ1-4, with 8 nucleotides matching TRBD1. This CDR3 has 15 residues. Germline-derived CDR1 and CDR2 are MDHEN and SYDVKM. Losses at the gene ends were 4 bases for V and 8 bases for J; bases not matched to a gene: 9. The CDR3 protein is CASSSPDRAGEKLFF. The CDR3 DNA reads TGTGCCAGCAGTTCACCGGACAGGGCCGGAGAAAAACTGTTTTTT.

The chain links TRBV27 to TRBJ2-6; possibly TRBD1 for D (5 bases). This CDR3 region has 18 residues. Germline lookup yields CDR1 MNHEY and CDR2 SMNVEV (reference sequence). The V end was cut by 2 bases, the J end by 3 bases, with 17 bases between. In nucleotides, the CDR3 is TGTGCCAGCAGTTTAAGGGGTCTTTCCTTCGGTGGGGCCAACGTCCTGACTTTC. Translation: CASSLRGLSFGGANVLTF.

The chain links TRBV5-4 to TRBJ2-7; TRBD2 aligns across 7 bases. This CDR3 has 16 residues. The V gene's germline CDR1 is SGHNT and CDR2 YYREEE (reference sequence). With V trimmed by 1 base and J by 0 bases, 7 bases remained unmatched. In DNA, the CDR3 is TGTGCCAGCAGCTTGCGGCGGGAGAAGAGCTCCTACGAGCAGTACTTC. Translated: CASSLRREKSSYEQYF.

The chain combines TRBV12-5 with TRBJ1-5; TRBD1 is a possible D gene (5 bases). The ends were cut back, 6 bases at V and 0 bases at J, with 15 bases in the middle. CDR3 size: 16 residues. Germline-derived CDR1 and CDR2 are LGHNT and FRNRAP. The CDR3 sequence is CASGLMGGNSNQPQHF. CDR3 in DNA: TGTGCTAGTGGCTTGATGGGGGGGAATAGCAATCAGCCCCAGCATTTT.

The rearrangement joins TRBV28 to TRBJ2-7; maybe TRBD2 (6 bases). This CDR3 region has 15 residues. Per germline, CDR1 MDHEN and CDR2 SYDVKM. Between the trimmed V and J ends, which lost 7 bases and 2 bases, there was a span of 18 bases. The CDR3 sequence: CASTKPGRNAYEQYF. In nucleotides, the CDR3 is TGTGCCAGCACTAAACCGGGGAGGAATGCCTACGAGCAGTACTTC.

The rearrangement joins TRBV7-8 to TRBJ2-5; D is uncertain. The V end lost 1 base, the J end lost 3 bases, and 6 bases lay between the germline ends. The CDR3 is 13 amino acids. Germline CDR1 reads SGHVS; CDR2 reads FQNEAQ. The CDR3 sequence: CASSLGLEETQYF. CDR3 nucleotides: TGTGCCAGCAGCTTAGGATTAGAAGAGACCCAGTACTTC. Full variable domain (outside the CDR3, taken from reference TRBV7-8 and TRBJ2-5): GAGVSQSPRYKVAKRGQDVALRCDPISGHVSLFWYQQALGQGPEFLTYFQNEAQLDKSGLPSDRFFAERPEGSVSTLKIQRTQQEDSAVYLCASSLGLEETQYFGPGTRLLVL.

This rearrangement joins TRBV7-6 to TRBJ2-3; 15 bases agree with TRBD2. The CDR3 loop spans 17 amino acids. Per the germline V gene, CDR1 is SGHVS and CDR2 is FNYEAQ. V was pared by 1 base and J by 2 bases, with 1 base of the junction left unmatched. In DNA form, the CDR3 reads TGTGCCAGCAGCTTAGGGACTAGCGGGAGGGCCACAGATACGCAGTATTTT. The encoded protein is CASSLGTSGRATDTQYF.

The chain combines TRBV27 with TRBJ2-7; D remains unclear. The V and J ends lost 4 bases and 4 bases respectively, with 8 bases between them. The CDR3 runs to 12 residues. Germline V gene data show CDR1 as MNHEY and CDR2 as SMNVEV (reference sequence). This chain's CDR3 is CASSSPPYEQYF. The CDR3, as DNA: TGTGCCAGCAGTTCACCCCCGTACGAGCAGTACTTC.

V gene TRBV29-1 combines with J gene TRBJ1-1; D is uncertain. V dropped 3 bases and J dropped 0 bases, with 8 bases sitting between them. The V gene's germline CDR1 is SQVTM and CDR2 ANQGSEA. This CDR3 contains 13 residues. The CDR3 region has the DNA TGCAGCGTTGATTGGGAGTTGAACACTGAAGCTTTCTTT. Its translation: CSVDWELNTEAFF.

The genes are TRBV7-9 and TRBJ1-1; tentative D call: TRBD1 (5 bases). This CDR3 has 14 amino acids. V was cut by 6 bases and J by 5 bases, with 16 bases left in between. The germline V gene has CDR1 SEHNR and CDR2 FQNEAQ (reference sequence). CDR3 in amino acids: CASSQNGGGTEAFF. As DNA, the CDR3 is TGTGCCAGCAGTCAAAACGGGGGAGGTACTGAAGCTTTCTTT.

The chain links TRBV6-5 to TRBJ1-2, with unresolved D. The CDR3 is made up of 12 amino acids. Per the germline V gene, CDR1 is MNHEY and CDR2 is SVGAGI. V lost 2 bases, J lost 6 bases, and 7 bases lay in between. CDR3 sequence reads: CASSYPGDGYTF. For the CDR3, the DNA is TGTGCCAGCAGTTACCCCGGGGATGGCTACACCTTC.

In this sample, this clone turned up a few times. The CDR3, as DNA: TGCGCCAGCAGCTTGGTCGGGGGGGCCTATAATTCACCCCTCCACTTT. It translates to CASSLVGGAYNSPLHF. The V call is TRBV5-1, the J call TRBJ1-6, with D possibly matching TRBD1 (5 bases). V was shortened by 0 bases and J by 2 bases, with 9 bases between the two germline ends. There are 16 residues in the CDR3. Germline V CDR1 and CDR2: SGHRS, YFSETQ.

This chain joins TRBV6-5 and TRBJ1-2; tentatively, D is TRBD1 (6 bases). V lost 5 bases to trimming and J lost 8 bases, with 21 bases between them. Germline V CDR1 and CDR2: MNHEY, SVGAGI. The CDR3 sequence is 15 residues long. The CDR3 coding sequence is TGTGCCAGCAGTCCCGGTGGGGGGCGGCTAGTGGGCTACACCTTC. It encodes CASSPGGGRLVGYTF.